A single sample is the source of the 26 T cell receptor beta chains below, sequenced in a study of graft-versus-host responses after intestinal transplantation. Each mixed lymphocyte reaction held approximately 200,000 CFSE-labeled responders and approximately 200,000 irradiated violet-dye-labeled stimulators. The assay was immunoSEQ multiplex PCR, and TCRdb's table has in-frame clones only and misses some. The sample lists about 10,000 clones, roughly 38% occurring once. The sample was alloreactive CD8+ T cells from a mixed lymphocyte reaction culture, taken before intestinal transplant. Subset: CFSE-low proliferating T cells sorted from roughly six-day pre-transplant mixed lymphocyte reaction (GvH or HvG direction). Source of these receptors: a human patient who received an intestinal transplant.

The genes are TRBV4-1 and TRBJ2-3; no reliable D call. V shed 4 bases and J shed 4 bases, with 18 bases lying between them. Germline assignment: CDR1 MGHRA and CDR2 YSYEKL. The CDR3 sequence is 16 residues long. The DNA for the CDR3 is TGCGCCAGCAGCCGAACGATTTTTGAGGAATCAGATACGCAGTATTTT. This gives the protein CASSRTIFEESDTQYF.

This clone occurred a few times. At one end the junction does not follow the germline gene, possibly because of a read error. The gene calls are TRBV2 and TRBJ2-4; TRBD2 matches at 9 bases. CDR3 length: 19 residues. Germline V lookup: CDR1 SNHLY, CDR2 FYNNEI. CDR3 sequence: CASREGGPLAGGLKNIQYF. The CDR3 bases are TGTGCCAGCAGGGAAGGGGGGCCACTGGCGGGGGGGCTCAAAAACATTCAGTACTTC.

The V gene is TRBV4-1, the J gene TRBJ2-2; tentatively, D is TRBD2 (7 bases). Trimming pared 2 bases from V and 7 bases from J, leaving 14 bases between. This CDR3 is built from 15 residues. Germline lookup yields CDR1 MGHRA and CDR2 YSYEKL. The CDR3, as DNA: TGCGCCAGCAGCCAACAGGGAGGGGGGGGCGGGGAGCTGTTTTTT. Its protein product is CASSQQGGGGGELFF.

This clone rates as medium-sized. The chain recombines TRBV19 with TRBJ1-1; the D is unclear. The germline V and J ends were trimmed by 1 base and 4 bases, with 7 bases remaining between them. This CDR3 contains 13 residues. CDR1 is LNHDA, CDR2 SQIVND, per germline (reference sequence). CDR3 coding DNA: TGTGCCAGTAGTATAGGGGCACTCACTGAAGCTTTCTTT. Translating it yields CASSIGALTEAFF.

About this clone: A read error may produce the germline difference seen at one junction end. This rearrangement joins TRBV5-8 to TRBJ1-2; 8 positions agree with TRBD1. The V gene's germline CDR1 is SGHTS and CDR2 YDEGEE. CDR3 length equals 15 residues. The CDR3 DNA follows: TGCGCCAGCAGTCAAACAGGGGGTGGGCTCTATGGCTACACCTTC. Encoded protein: CASSQTGGGLYGYTF.

This CDR3 is CASRTLGSYPESPLHF. For the CDR3, the DNA is TGTGCCAGCAGGACCCTAGGGAGTTACCCGGAGTCACCCCTCCACTTT. V and J are TRBV28 and TRBJ1-6; D is unclear. Germline CDR1 reads MDHEN; CDR2 reads SYDVKM. V dropped 6 bases and J dropped 10 bases, with 22 bases sitting between them. The CDR3 has 16 amino acids. Combining the CDR3 with reference TRBV28 and TRBJ1-6 gives the whole variable domain DVKVTQSSRYLVKRTGEKVFLECVQDMDHENMFWYRQDPGLGLRLIYFSYDVKMKEKGDIPEGYSVSREKKERFSLILESASTNQTSMYLCASRTLGSYPESPLHFGNGTRLTVT.

Only one count was recorded for this clone. V and J are TRBV28 and TRBJ1-1, with TRBD1 matching over 8 bases. The CDR3 totals 19 residues. Germline-derived CDR1 and CDR2 are MDHEN and SYDVKM. The ends lost 4 bases at V and 6 bases at J; junction bases unmatched: 22. The CDR3 DNA sequence: TGTGCCAGCAGTTCCTTAACAGGGGGGCGGGTAGGTGTTTTCCCTGAAGCTTTCTTT. Amino acid sequence: CASSSLTGGRVGVFPEAFF.

The genes are TRBV5-8 and TRBJ2-2, with TRBD2 identical over 12 bases. Germline V gives CDR1 SGHTS, CDR2 YDEGEE. There are 17 residues in the CDR3. V shed 6 bases, J shed 9 bases, and the junction held 15 bases outside the gene matches. The CDR3 nucleotides are TGTGCCAGCATCCCCTTACGTCGGACTAGCGGGATTAGGGAGCTGTTTTTT. Translated: CASIPLRRTSGIRELFF.

This clone was counted only a few times. This chain links TRBV28 with TRBJ2-5; D is unresolved. The CDR3 length is 14 residues. V was trimmed by 4 bases and J by 0 bases, leaving 9 bases between them. Germline lookup yields CDR1 MDHEN and CDR2 SYDVKM. The CDR3 nucleotides are TGTGCCAGCAGTTCCGGTCGGGACCAAGAGACCCAGTACTTC. Protein: CASSSGRDQETQYF.

This clone was observed once. The rearrangement uses TRBV5-6 and TRBJ1-1; D uncertain. Looked up from germline, CDR1 is SGHDT and CDR2 is YYEEEE. V shed 2 bases and J shed 3 bases, with 8 bases lying between them. The CDR3 covers 13 residues. CDR3 sequence reads: CASSFAGDTEAFF. The DNA of the CDR3 is TGTGCCAGCAGCTTCGCCGGGGACACTGAAGCTTTCTTT.

This clone was picked up a small number of times. The chain has TRBV7-9 and TRBJ1-1; 12 nucleotides match TRBD1. Trimming at V came to 5 bases and at J to 11 bases, leaving 12 bases not matched to a gene. CDR3 size: 15 residues. Germline CDR1 and CDR2: SEHNR and FQNEAQ (reference sequence). The CDR3 is CASSGELGQGAMAFF. The CDR3 bases are TGTGCCAGCAGCGGAGAATTGGGACAGGGGGCGATGGCTTTCTTT.

CDR3 region: CASSYSGQGDRELFF. DNA for the CDR3: TGTGCCAGCAGTTACTCGGGACAGGGCGACCGGGAGCTGTTTTTT. V usage is TRBV6-5 and J usage is TRBJ2-2; the match to TRBD1 covers 9 bases. Germline V gene sequence: CDR1 MNHEY, CDR2 SVGAGI. The V gene end was trimmed by 0 bases and the J gene end by 9 bases; junction bases not matched to a gene: 5. CDR3 size: 15 residues.

The chain uses TRBV10-3 and TRBJ1-2, with D tentatively TRBD1 (5 bases). The CDR3 is 16 residues long. Trimming pared 8 bases from V and 7 bases from J, leaving 26 bases between. CDR1 is ENHRY, CDR2 SYGVKD, per germline. The CDR3 here is CAISPHRTMQTIGYTF. In DNA, the CDR3 is TGTGCCATCTCCCCCCACAGGACTATGCAAACTATTGGCTACACCTTC.

The chain combines TRBV7-8 with TRBJ1-5, with D possibly TRBD1 on 6 matching bases. Trimming cost V 6 bases and J 0 bases, with 21 bases left between them. The CDR3 covers 18 residues. The germline V gene encodes CDR1 SGHVS and CDR2 FQNEAQ. CDR3 nucleotide sequence: TGTGCCAGCAGTCATCTCGCCCGGGACATCCTTAGCAATCAGCCCCAGCATTTT. Its protein is CASSHLARDILSNQPQHF.

This clone appeared a few times. The gene calls are TRBV2 and TRBJ2-5; D is perhaps TRBD2 (5 bases). V lost 1 base and J 4 bases, leaving 16 bases between the germline ends. The CDR3 extends over 16 amino acids. Germline-derived CDR1 and CDR2 are SNHLY and FYNNEI. The CDR3 region is CASSEVWLAFIETQYF. CDR3 bases: TGTGCCAGCAGTGAAGTTTGGCTAGCTTTCATAGAGACCCAGTACTTC.

This chain joins TRBV30 and TRBJ1-1, with a possible D match to TRBD1 (5 bases). This CDR3 comprises 13 residues. Germline V gives CDR1 GTSNPN, CDR2 SVGIG (reference sequence). Trimming pared 0 bases from V and 7 bases from J, leaving 12 bases between. Here the CDR3 reads CAWSVGQGGEAFF. The DNA of the CDR3 is TGTGCCTGGAGTGTAGGCCAGGGTGGTGAAGCTTTCTTT.

This clone was picked up a small number of times. The chain has TRBV4-1 and TRBJ2-1; 9 nucleotides align to TRBD2. The CDR3 covers 15 residues. The V segment lost 3 bases and the J segment 7 bases; nucleotides outside the gene matches: 7. CDR1 is MGHRA, CDR2 YSYEKL, per germline. The CDR3 coding sequence is TGCGCCAGCAGCCACGAATCGGGACTAGCAAATGAGCAGTTCTTC. This encodes CASSHESGLANEQFF.

The sample holds a few counts of this clone. V and J are TRBV28 and TRBJ2-7, with 12 nucleotides matching TRBD2. The CDR3 totals 14 residues. Germline CDR1 MDHEN, CDR2 SYDVKM. The junction had 4 bases not matched to a gene; V was cut back by 6 bases and J by 4 bases. The CDR3 reads CASRLAGGPYEQYF. CDR3 bases: TGTGCCAGCAGGCTAGCGGGAGGGCCATACGAGCAGTACTTC.

This CDR3 is CASSLDLGQGGNTIYF. The CDR3 DNA follows: TGCGCCAGCAGCTTGGACCTGGGACAGGGCGGAAACACCATATATTTT. This chain connects TRBV5-1 to TRBJ1-3; 9 nucleotides match TRBD1. J gave up 4 bases and V 0 bases, and 5 bases lay outside the gene matches. The CDR3 sequence is 16 residues long. Germline V gene data show CDR1 as SGHRS and CDR2 as YFSETQ.

The DNA for the CDR3 is TGTGCCAGCAGCTCAATGGGACTAGCGGGCCCCTACGAGCAGTACTTC. This codes for CASSSMGLAGPYEQYF. This chain joins TRBV5-6 and TRBJ2-7; 12 bases map to TRBD2. V dropped 3 bases and J dropped 2; count of bases not matched to a gene: 6. This CDR3 region has 16 residues. Germline CDR1 is SGHDT and CDR2 is YYEEEE.

In its sample, this clone was seen once. This chain connects TRBV7-2 to TRBJ2-3; D not resolved. The CDR3 consists of 13 residues. Germline V gene sequence: CDR1 SGHTA, CDR2 FQGNSA. V dropped 5 bases and J dropped 0 bases, with 6 bases sitting between them. CDR3 in DNA: TGTGCCAGCAGCCTTATTAGCACAGATACGCAGTATTTT. It yields the protein CASSLISTDTQYF.

This chain joins TRBV27 and TRBJ1-2; 7 bases are a match to TRBD1. V lost 3 bases to trimming and J lost 6 bases; unmatched junction nucleotides: 10. Germline V gene lookup returns CDR1 MNHEY and CDR2 SMNVEV (reference sequence). The CDR3 is 15 amino acids. This chain's CDR3 is CASSLARAGGNGYTF. The CDR3 bases are TGTGCCAGCAGTTTGGCCCGGGCAGGGGGGAATGGCTACACCTTC.

The chain joins TRBV10-3 to TRBJ2-3; 11 positions agree with TRBD1. CDR1 is ENHRY, CDR2 SYGVKD, per germline. There are 15 residues in the CDR3. The ends lost 2 bases at V and 2 bases at J; junction bases unmatched: 0. CDR3 protein: CAISEGQGATDTQYF. CDR3 coding DNA: TGTGCCATCAGTGAGGGACAGGGGGCCACAGATACGCAGTATTTT.

This clone was seen more than once but under ten times. This chain joins TRBV7-8 and TRBJ2-4, with D possibly being TRBD1 (6 bases). The CDR3 spans 17 residues. The germline gives CDR1 SGHVS, CDR2 FQNEAQ. The ends were cut back, 5 bases at V and 0 bases at J, with 17 bases in the middle. The CDR3 nucleotides are TGTGCCAGCAGCCCGACAGTGGGGGCACTAGCCAAAAACATTCAGTACTTC. The encoded protein is CASSPTVGALAKNIQYF.

The rearrangement uses TRBV28 and TRBJ2-5; TRBD2 might be the D (6 bases). The CDR3 spans 16 residues. The ends were cut back, 3 bases at V and 0 bases at J, with 14 bases in the middle. Per the germline V gene, CDR1 is MDHEN and CDR2 is SYDVKM. Here the CDR3 DNA reads TGTGCCAGCAGTTTGACCGTCCTAGCGAACCAAGAGACCCAGTACTTC. This encodes CASSLTVLANQETQYF.

The chain couples TRBV30 to TRBJ2-7; the match to TRBD1 covers 10 bases. J lost 5 bases, V lost 2 bases, and 6 bases had no gene match. The V gene's germline CDR1 is GTSNPN and CDR2 SVGIG (reference sequence). CDR3 length equals 14 residues. The CDR3 loop reads CAWSWTGGLDEQYF. The CDR3 nucleotides read TGTGCCTGGAGTTGGACAGGGGGATTAGACGAGCAGTACTTC.